The rows below give T cell receptor beta chains drawn from one sample of a study of CD8 T cells in ankylosing spondylitis. TCRdb analysed the 5' RACE reads with MiXCR anew, one entry per CDR3 protein. The sample shows approximately 540,000 distinct CDR3 sequences, about 13% of them seen only once. The sample taken for sequencing was blood, either unsorted or a sorted T cell fraction (not recorded which). Receptors were obtained from a male donor with ankylosing spondylitis. Both conserved end residues are part of each CDR3. Fields, in order: J gene, CDR3 length, V gene, D gene, clone size, CDR3 DNA, CDR3 protein. The D gene is left open where the match is weak. A clone size is listed for some rows: how often the clone was seen (once, few, many), or a class if it is expanded.

j_call: TRBJ2-5
cdr3_length: 12
v_call: TRBV2
d_call: NA
clone_size: NA
cdr3_nt: TGTGCCAGCATTGAGTATGGGGAGACCCAGTACTTC
cdr3_aa: CASIEYGETQYF

j_call: TRBJ2-2
cdr3_length: 15
v_call: TRBV24-1
d_call: NA
clone_size: NA
cdr3_nt: TGTGCCACCAGTGGGCCCGGGGTCAACACCGGGGAGCTGTTTTTT
cdr3_aa: CATSGPGVNTGELFF

j_call: TRBJ2-1
cdr3_length: 14
v_call: TRBV29-1
d_call: TRBD2
clone_size: many
cdr3_nt: TGCAGCGTTGAATTTGCGGGAGCCTACAATGAGCAGTTCTTC
cdr3_aa: CSVEFAGAYNEQFF

j_call: TRBJ2-7
cdr3_length: 13
v_call: TRBV7-9
d_call: NA
clone_size: few
cdr3_nt: TGTGCCAGCAGCTTAAGGGGGGGAAGCGAGCAGTACTTC
cdr3_aa: CASSLRGGSEQYF

j_call: TRBJ1-4
cdr3_length: 14
v_call: TRBV7-9
d_call: NA
clone_size: NA
cdr3_nt: TGTGCCAGCAGCCCCGTGGCGGCTAATGAAAAACTGTTTTTT
cdr3_aa: CASSPVAANEKLFF

j_call: TRBJ2-1
cdr3_length: 16
v_call: TRBV5-4
d_call: TRBD2
clone_size: once
cdr3_nt: TGTGCCAGCAGTCCCTTCGGACTAGCGGGAGTAAATGAGCAGTTCTTC
cdr3_aa: CASSPFGLAGVNEQFF

j_call: TRBJ2-6
cdr3_length: 17
v_call: TRBV7-2
d_call: NA
clone_size: few
cdr3_nt: TGTGCCAGCAGCCGCCGGCCTTATCTTTCTGGGGCCAACGTCCTGACTTTC
cdr3_aa: CASSRRPYLSGANVLTF

j_call: TRBJ2-2
cdr3_length: 15
v_call: TRBV5-1
d_call: TRBD1
clone_size: few
cdr3_nt: TGCGCCAGCAGCTTCGACAGGGGCGGTACCGGGGAGCTGTTTTTT
cdr3_aa: CASSFDRGGTGELFF

j_call: TRBJ2-2
cdr3_length: 16
v_call: TRBV5-1
d_call: NA
clone_size: few
cdr3_nt: TGCGCCAGCAGCGCTGGGGTCCATACAAGCACCGGGGAGCTGTTTTTT
cdr3_aa: CASSAGVHTSTGELFF

j_call: TRBJ1-1
cdr3_length: 15
v_call: TRBV5-1
d_call: NA
clone_size: many
cdr3_nt: TGCGCCAGCAGCTTGGTAACAGGTCAGAACACTGAAGCTTTCTTT
cdr3_aa: CASSLVTGQNTEAFF

j_call: TRBJ2-1
cdr3_length: 16
v_call: TRBV5-1
d_call: TRBD2
clone_size: few
cdr3_nt: TGCGCCAGCAGCTTGCTCAGCGGGGGGAATAGGGGGGAGCAGTTCTTC
cdr3_aa: CASSLLSGGNRGEQFF

j_call: TRBJ2-6
cdr3_length: 16
v_call: TRBV5-1
d_call: NA
clone_size: few
cdr3_nt: TGCGCCAGCAGCTTGGCTCAGGCCTCTGGGGCCAACGTCCTGACTTTC
cdr3_aa: CASSLAQASGANVLTF

j_call: TRBJ2-1
cdr3_length: 14
v_call: TRBV4-1
d_call: NA
clone_size: few
cdr3_nt: TGCGCCAGCAGCCAAGATTGGGAAAATAATGAGCAGTTCTTC
cdr3_aa: CASSQDWENNEQFF

j_call: TRBJ2-7
cdr3_length: 11
v_call: TRBV11-2
d_call: NA
clone_size: NA
cdr3_nt: TGTGCCAGCAGCCTTCTCCACGAGCAGTACTTC
cdr3_aa: CASSLLHEQYF

j_call: TRBJ2-1
cdr3_length: 15
v_call: TRBV11-3
d_call: NA
clone_size: NA
cdr3_nt: TGTGCCAGCAGCCAGTTGATCGGGATGTCGAATGAGCAGTTCTTC
cdr3_aa: CASSQLIGMSNEQFF

j_call: TRBJ2-7
cdr3_length: 15
v_call: TRBV18
d_call: TRBD2
clone_size: NA
cdr3_nt: TGTGCCAGCTCACCTGGGACTAGCGGGACCTACGAGCAGTACTTC
cdr3_aa: CASSPGTSGTYEQYF

j_call: TRBJ2-7
cdr3_length: 16
v_call: TRBV3-1
d_call: TRBD2
clone_size: NA
cdr3_nt: TGTGCCAGCAGCCAACCGAGCGGGAGGACCACCTTGGAGCAGTACTTC
cdr3_aa: CASSQPSGRTTLEQYF

j_call: TRBJ2-1
cdr3_length: 12
v_call: TRBV27
d_call: NA
clone_size: few
cdr3_nt: TGTGCCAGCAGTTCCAATCTTCGGGAGCAGTTCTTC
cdr3_aa: CASSSNLREQFF

j_call: TRBJ2-1
cdr3_length: 14
v_call: TRBV7-9
d_call: TRBD1
clone_size: NA
cdr3_nt: TGTGCCAGCAGCGAGACAGGGGACTGGAATGAGCAGTTCTTC
cdr3_aa: CASSETGDWNEQFF

j_call: TRBJ2-7
cdr3_length: 14
v_call: TRBV27
d_call: TRBD1
clone_size: few
cdr3_nt: TGTGCCAGCAGTTCCAGGGGGCCCTCCTACGAGCAGTACTTC
cdr3_aa: CASSSRGPSYEQYF

j_call: TRBJ2-1
cdr3_length: 16
v_call: TRBV11-2
d_call: TRBD2
clone_size: NA
cdr3_nt: TGTGCCAGCAGCGGCAAAGGTACCTCGCGGGAGAGGGAGCAGTTCTTC
cdr3_aa: CASSGKGTSREREQFF

j_call: TRBJ1-4
cdr3_length: 15
v_call: TRBV5-1
d_call: NA
clone_size: many
cdr3_nt: TGCGCCAGCAGCTTGGGAGGCGGAGGGAATGAAAAACTGTTTTTT
cdr3_aa: CASSLGGGGNEKLFF

j_call: TRBJ1-4
cdr3_length: 14
v_call: TRBV12-3/TRBV12-4
d_call: NA
clone_size: few
cdr3_nt: TGTGCCAGCAGGGACGGAGTCTATAATGAAAAACTGTTTTTT
cdr3_aa: CASRDGVYNEKLFF

j_call: TRBJ1-5
cdr3_length: 15
v_call: TRBV2
d_call: NA
clone_size: NA
cdr3_nt: TGTGCCAGCCGTGGGGGGGACAAATACAATCAGCCCCAGCATTTT
cdr3_aa: CASRGGDKYNQPQHF

j_call: TRBJ2-2
cdr3_length: 14
v_call: TRBV5-1
d_call: NA
clone_size: many
cdr3_nt: TGCGCCAGCAGGGCGACTCCTGACTCAGGGGAGCTGTTTTTT
cdr3_aa: CASRATPDSGELFF

j_call: TRBJ2-6
cdr3_length: 20
v_call: TRBV11-2
d_call: NA
clone_size: NA
cdr3_nt: TGTGCCAGCAGCTTAGACCACTTTTTGGGGGGAAGCTCTGGGGCCAACGTCCTGACTTTC
cdr3_aa: CASSLDHFLGGSSGANVLTF

j_call: TRBJ2-1
cdr3_length: 18
v_call: TRBV24-1
d_call: TRBD2
clone_size: NA
cdr3_nt: TGTGCCACCAGTGATGTGGGACTAGCCGAAGGGTCGAACAATGAGCAGTTCTTC
cdr3_aa: CATSDVGLAEGSNNEQFF

j_call: TRBJ2-3
cdr3_length: 14
v_call: TRBV20-1
d_call: NA
clone_size: few
cdr3_nt: TGCAGTGCTAGAGATGGGGATGGGGCAGATACGCAGTATTTT
cdr3_aa: CSARDGDGADTQYF

j_call: TRBJ2-1
cdr3_length: 13
v_call: TRBV7-2
d_call: NA
clone_size: few
cdr3_nt: TGTGCCAGCAGCGGCGGGGCTCTGAATGAGCAGTTCTTC
cdr3_aa: CASSGGALNEQFF

j_call: TRBJ1-6
cdr3_length: 16
v_call: TRBV7-2
d_call: TRBD1
clone_size: NA
cdr3_nt: TGTGCCAGCAGCGGCCCCGGGACAGGGAAACGTTCACCCCTCCACTTT
cdr3_aa: CASSGPGTGKRSPLHF

j_call: TRBJ2-3
cdr3_length: 13
v_call: TRBV24-1
d_call: NA
clone_size: NA
cdr3_nt: TGTGCCACCAGTGCGAGAGGCACAGATACGCAGTATTTT
cdr3_aa: CATSARGTDTQYF

j_call: TRBJ2-1
cdr3_length: 15
v_call: TRBV6-5
d_call: NA
clone_size: NA
cdr3_nt: TGTGCCAGCAGTTCTCAGTCAAACTCCTACAATGAGCAGTTCTTC
cdr3_aa: CASSSQSNSYNEQFF

j_call: TRBJ2-2
cdr3_length: 15
v_call: TRBV19
d_call: NA
clone_size: few
cdr3_nt: TGTGCCAGTACCGATCCAGGGTCAAGCGCCGGGGAGCTGTTTTTT
cdr3_aa: CASTDPGSSAGELFF

j_call: TRBJ1-1
cdr3_length: 15
v_call: TRBV27
d_call: NA
clone_size: NA
cdr3_nt: TGTGCCAGCAGTTTAAATGGGGGATTCACGACTGAAGCTTTCTTT
cdr3_aa: CASSLNGGFTTEAFF

j_call: TRBJ2-1
cdr3_length: 14
v_call: TRBV20-1
d_call: TRBD2
clone_size: many
cdr3_nt: TGCAGTGCTAGCAGTGGGAGCGGGACGGGTGAGCAGTTCTTC
cdr3_aa: CSASSGSGTGEQFF

j_call: TRBJ1-5
cdr3_length: 16
v_call: TRBV7-2
d_call: TRBD1
clone_size: few
cdr3_nt: TGTGCCAGCAGCCTCCGGGCCGGGACAGGGGGCCAGCCCCAGCATTTT
cdr3_aa: CASSLRAGTGGQPQHF

j_call: TRBJ2-1
cdr3_length: 14
v_call: TRBV11-2
d_call: TRBD2
clone_size: few
cdr3_nt: TGTGCCAGCAGTTGGGCGGGAGCTTACAATGAGCAGTTCTTC
cdr3_aa: CASSWAGAYNEQFF

j_call: TRBJ2-3
cdr3_length: 15
v_call: TRBV29-1
d_call: NA
clone_size: few
cdr3_nt: TGCAGCGTTGAAGAGGACAAAAGATACACAGATACGCAGTATTTT
cdr3_aa: CSVEEDKRYTDTQYF

j_call: TRBJ1-4
cdr3_length: 15
v_call: TRBV5-1
d_call: TRBD1
clone_size: NA
cdr3_nt: TGCGCCAGCAGCCAGGGGGTTGCGGCTAATGAAAAACTGTTTTTT
cdr3_aa: CASSQGVAANEKLFF

j_call: TRBJ2-1
cdr3_length: 16
v_call: TRBV24-1
d_call: NA
clone_size: NA
cdr3_nt: TGTGCCACCAGTGATTTGCTTCCGGACTCCTACAATGAGCAGTTCTTC
cdr3_aa: CATSDLLPDSYNEQFF

j_call: TRBJ2-7
cdr3_length: 14
v_call: TRBV2
d_call: TRBD1
clone_size: NA
cdr3_nt: TGTGCCAGCACCGTGAGGACAGGGGGTGGCGAGCAGTACTTC
cdr3_aa: CASTVRTGGGEQYF

j_call: TRBJ1-2
cdr3_length: 15
v_call: TRBV6-5
d_call: TRBD1
clone_size: NA
cdr3_nt: TGTGCCAGCAGTTACTCGACGAAACAGGGGTATGGCTACACCTTC
cdr3_aa: CASSYSTKQGYGYTF

j_call: TRBJ1-5
cdr3_length: 13
v_call: TRBV6-1
d_call: NA
clone_size: NA
cdr3_nt: TGTGCCAGCAGTGAAGTGGGTAATCAGCCCCAGCATTTT
cdr3_aa: CASSEVGNQPQHF

j_call: TRBJ2-5
cdr3_length: 14
v_call: TRBV11-2
d_call: TRBD1
clone_size: few
cdr3_nt: TGTGCCAGCACCCGGGACAGGGTGGGGGAGACCCAGTACTTC
cdr3_aa: CASTRDRVGETQYF

j_call: TRBJ2-3
cdr3_length: 16
v_call: TRBV4-2
d_call: NA
clone_size: once
cdr3_nt: TGTGCCAGCAGCCATACCTCTACGGGAGAAGCAGATACGCAGTATTTT
cdr3_aa: CASSHTSTGEADTQYF

j_call: TRBJ1-1
cdr3_length: 13
v_call: TRBV19
d_call: TRBD1
clone_size: NA
cdr3_nt: TGTGCCAGTACCGAGGGGGCGCGGACTGAAGCTTTCTTT
cdr3_aa: CASTEGARTEAFF

j_call: TRBJ2-1
cdr3_length: 18
v_call: TRBV27
d_call: TRBD2
clone_size: NA
cdr3_nt: TGTGCCAGCAGTCCCCGCCCCCCAGCGGGAGGCCGATACAATGAGCAGTTCTTC
cdr3_aa: CASSPRPPAGGRYNEQFF

j_call: TRBJ1-1
cdr3_length: 14
v_call: TRBV11-2
d_call: NA
clone_size: few
cdr3_nt: TGTGCCAGCAGCTCGTTGGATTTGAACACTGAAGCTTTCTTT
cdr3_aa: CASSSLDLNTEAFF

j_call: TRBJ2-3
cdr3_length: 14
v_call: TRBV29-1
d_call: NA
clone_size: NA
cdr3_nt: TGCAGCGTCCCCCCGGCCCGGGGGACAGATACGCAGTATTTT
cdr3_aa: CSVPPARGTDTQYF

j_call: TRBJ1-1
cdr3_length: 17
v_call: TRBV2
d_call: NA
clone_size: few
cdr3_nt: TGTGCCAGCAGTGTACAAGGTTGGCCCGCAAAAAGCACTGAAGCTTTCTTT
cdr3_aa: CASSVQGWPAKSTEAFF

j_call: TRBJ2-1
cdr3_length: 14
v_call: TRBV20-1
d_call: TRBD2
clone_size: few
cdr3_nt: TGCAGTGCTGACCTAGCGGGAGGGCCGTATGAGCAGTTCTTC
cdr3_aa: CSADLAGGPYEQFF

j_call: TRBJ1-6
cdr3_length: 13
v_call: TRBV18
d_call: NA
clone_size: NA
cdr3_nt: TGTGCCAGCGGGCCTAACCAGGATTCACCCCTCCACTTT
cdr3_aa: CASGPNQDSPLHF

j_call: TRBJ2-5
cdr3_length: 13
v_call: TRBV7-6
d_call: NA
clone_size: many
cdr3_nt: TGTGCCAGCAGCAGGACATACCAAGAGACCCAGTACTTC
cdr3_aa: CASSRTYQETQYF

j_call: TRBJ2-2
cdr3_length: 14
v_call: TRBV11-1
d_call: NA
clone_size: few
cdr3_nt: TGTGCCAGCAGCCCCGGTGGCCGGCCCGGGGAGCTGTTTTTT
cdr3_aa: CASSPGGRPGELFF

j_call: TRBJ2-1
cdr3_length: 15
v_call: TRBV3-1
d_call: TRBD2
clone_size: NA
cdr3_nt: TGTGCCAGCAGCCAAGTAAAATGGGGGGGAGGGGAGCAGTTCTTC
cdr3_aa: CASSQVKWGGGEQFF

j_call: TRBJ1-2
cdr3_length: 12
v_call: TRBV29-1
d_call: NA
clone_size: few
cdr3_nt: TGCAGCGTTGAAGTAACGGCCTTTGCTCCTCTCTTC
cdr3_aa: CSVEVTAFAPLF

j_call: TRBJ2-7
cdr3_length: 11
v_call: TRBV12-3/TRBV12-4
d_call: NA
clone_size: NA
cdr3_nt: TGTGCCAGCAGTTTAAGGGAGGAGCAGTACTTC
cdr3_aa: CASSLREEQYF

j_call: TRBJ2-3
cdr3_length: 11
v_call: TRBV19
d_call: TRBD2
clone_size: NA
cdr3_nt: TGTTCGGCTAGCGGGATGAATACGCAGTATTTT
cdr3_aa: CSASGMNTQYF

j_call: TRBJ1-1
cdr3_length: 14
v_call: TRBV7-6
d_call: TRBD1
clone_size: many
cdr3_nt: TGTGCCAGCAGCCCGACAGGGCTGAACACTGAAGCTTTCTTT
cdr3_aa: CASSPTGLNTEAFF